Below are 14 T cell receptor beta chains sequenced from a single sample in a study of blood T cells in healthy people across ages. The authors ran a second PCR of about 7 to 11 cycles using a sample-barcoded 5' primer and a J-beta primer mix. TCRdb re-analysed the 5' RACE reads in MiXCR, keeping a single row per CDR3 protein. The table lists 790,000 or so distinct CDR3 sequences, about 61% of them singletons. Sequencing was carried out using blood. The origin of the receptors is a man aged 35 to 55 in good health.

The CDR3 bases are TGCAGCGTTGAAAAGGGACTAGCGGAGGGCTACGAGCAGTACTTC. Its translation: CSVEKGLAEGYEQYF. The chain employs TRBV29-1 and TRBJ2-7, with 11 nucleotides matching TRBD2. Unmatched junction bases numbered 6, after V lost 2 bases and J lost 3 bases. The V gene's germline CDR1 is SQVTM and CDR2 ANQGSEA. This CDR3 comprises 15 residues.

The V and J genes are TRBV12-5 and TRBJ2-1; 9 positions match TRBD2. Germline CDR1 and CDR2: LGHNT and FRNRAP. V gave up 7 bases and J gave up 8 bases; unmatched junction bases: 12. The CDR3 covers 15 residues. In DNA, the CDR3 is TGTGCTAGTGTTCGAACCGGGACTAGCCGCGATGAGCAGTTCTTC. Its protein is CASVRTGTSRDEQFF.

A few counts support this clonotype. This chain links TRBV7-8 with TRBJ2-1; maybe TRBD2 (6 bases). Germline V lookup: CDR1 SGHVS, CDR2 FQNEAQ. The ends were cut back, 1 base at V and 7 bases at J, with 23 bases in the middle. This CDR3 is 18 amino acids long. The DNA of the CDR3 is TGTGCCAGCAGCTTAGTAAGGGCGGGACGACGCGGCTTTAATGAGCAGTTCTTC. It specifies CASSLVRAGRRGFNEQFF.

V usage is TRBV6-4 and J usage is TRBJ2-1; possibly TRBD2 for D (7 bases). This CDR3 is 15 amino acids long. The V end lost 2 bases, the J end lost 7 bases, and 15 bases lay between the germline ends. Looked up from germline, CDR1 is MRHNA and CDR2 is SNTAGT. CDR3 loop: CASSDDGGAGNEQFF. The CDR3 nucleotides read TGTGCCAGCAGTGACGATGGGGGGGCCGGAAATGAGCAGTTCTTC.

As DNA, the CDR3 is TGTGCCAGCAGCTTGTCGGGACAGGGAATCGGGGTTGGAGAGACCCAGTACTTC. This gives the protein CASSLSGQGIGVGETQYF. The V call is TRBV11-2, the J call TRBJ2-5, with 9 positions matching TRBD1. CDR1 is SGHAT, CDR2 FQNNGV, per germline. The V and J ends lost 3 bases and 4 bases, in that order; junction bases with no gene match: 15. The CDR3 is 18 amino acids.

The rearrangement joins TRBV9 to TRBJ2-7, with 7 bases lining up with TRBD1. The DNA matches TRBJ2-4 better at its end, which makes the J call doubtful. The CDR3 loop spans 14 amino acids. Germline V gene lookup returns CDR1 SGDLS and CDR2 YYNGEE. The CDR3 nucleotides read TGTGCCAGCACTAAGACAGGGCTTAAAAACATTCAGTACTTC. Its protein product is CASTKTGLKNIQYF.

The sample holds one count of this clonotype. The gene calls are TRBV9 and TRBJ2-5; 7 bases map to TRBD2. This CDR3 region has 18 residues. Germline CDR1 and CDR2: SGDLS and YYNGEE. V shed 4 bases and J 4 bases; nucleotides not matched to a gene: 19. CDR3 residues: CASSTNPTAHSGGETQYF. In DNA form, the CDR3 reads TGTGCCAGCAGCACCAACCCCACAGCGCACTCGGGGGGAGAGACCCAGTACTTC.

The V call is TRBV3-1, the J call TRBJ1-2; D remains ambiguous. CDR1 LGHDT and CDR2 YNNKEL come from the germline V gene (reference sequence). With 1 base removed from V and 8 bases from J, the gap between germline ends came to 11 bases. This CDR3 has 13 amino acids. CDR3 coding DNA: TGTGCCAGCAGCCAAGGACGGTTTGAGGGCTACACCTTC. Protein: CASSQGRFEGYTF.

This CDR3 is CASSLTRHVRSPSSGANVLTF. The CDR3 nucleotides are TGTGCCAGCAGTTTGACCCGACATGTTAGGTCTCCCTCCTCTGGGGCCAACGTCCTGACTTTC. The chain uses TRBV27 and TRBJ2-6; no reliable D call. CDR1 and CDR2 from the germline V gene are MNHEY and SMNVEV (reference sequence). CDR3 size: 21 residues. V shed 3 bases and J shed 0 bases, with 24 bases lying between them.

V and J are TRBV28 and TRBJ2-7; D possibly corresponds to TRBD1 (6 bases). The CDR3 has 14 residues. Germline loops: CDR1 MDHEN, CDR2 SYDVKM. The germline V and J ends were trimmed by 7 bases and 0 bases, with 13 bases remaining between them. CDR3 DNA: TGTGCCAGCACCCCAGACAGGCCCTCCTACGAGCAGTACTTC. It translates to CASTPDRPSYEQYF. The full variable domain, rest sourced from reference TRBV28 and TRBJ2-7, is DVKVTQSSRYLVKRTGEKVFLECVQDMDHENMFWYRQDPGLGLRLIYFSYDVKMKEKGDIPEGYSVSREKKERFSLILESASTNQTSMYLCASTPDRPSYEQYFGPGTRLTVT.

CDR3 loop: CASSQGGPGGQPQHF. The DNA for the CDR3 is TGTGCCAGCAGCCAAGGGGGTCCGGGAGGGCAGCCCCAGCATTTT. The V gene is TRBV3-1, the J gene TRBJ1-5; D remains unclear. The CDR3 is made up of 15 amino acids. Germline V gives CDR1 LGHDT, CDR2 YNNKEL (reference sequence). V was pared by 1 base and J by 7 bases, with 14 bases between.

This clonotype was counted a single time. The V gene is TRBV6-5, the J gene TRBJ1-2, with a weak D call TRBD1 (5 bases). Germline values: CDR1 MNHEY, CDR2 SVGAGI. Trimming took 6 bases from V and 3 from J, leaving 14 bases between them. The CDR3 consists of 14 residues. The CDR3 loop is CASRRGGGDYGYTF. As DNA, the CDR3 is TGTGCCAGCAGGCGGGGTGGGGGAGACTATGGCTACACCTTC.

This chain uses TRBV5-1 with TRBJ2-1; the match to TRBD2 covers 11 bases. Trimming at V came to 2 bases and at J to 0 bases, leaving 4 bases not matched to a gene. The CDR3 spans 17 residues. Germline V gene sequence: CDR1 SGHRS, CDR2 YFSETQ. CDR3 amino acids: CASSLSTSGGSYNEQFF. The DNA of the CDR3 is TGCGCCAGCAGCTTATCAACTAGCGGGGGCTCCTACAATGAGCAGTTCTTC.

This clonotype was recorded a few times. This CDR3 is CSAENPWTSGSGETQYF. CDR3 nucleotides: TGCAGTGCTGAAAACCCCTGGACTAGCGGGAGTGGGGAGACCCAGTACTTC. This chain connects TRBV20-1 to TRBJ2-5, with 13 bases lining up with TRBD2. CDR3 length: 17 amino acids. Germline values: CDR1 DFQATT, CDR2 SNEGSKA (reference sequence). With 5 bases clipped from V and 5 bases from J, the junction kept 14 bases outside the gene matches.